These T cell receptor beta chains were read from a single sample in a study of blood T cell repertoires in COVID-19. Clones were sequenced by immunoSEQ multiplex PCR, and TCRdb holds only the in-frame ones, with some missing. Here the sample spans approximately 230,000 clones, roughly 90% being singletons. Sequencing input: peripheral blood. Receptor source: a man aged 25-40 years who had recovered from COVID-19. CDR3s include the opening cysteine and the closing phenylalanine or tryptophan. D genes are given only for firm matches. Size is omitted from some rows. Given values are once, few, many or a class for expanded clones.

cdr3_length	clone_size	v_call	j_call	d_call	cdr3_aa	cdr3_nt
15	-	TRBV5-1	TRBJ2-5	-	CASSLAGVDQDTQYF	TGCGCCAGCAGCTTGGCCGGGGTAGATCAGGACACCCAGTACTTC
15	-	TRBV21-1	TRBJ2-7	-	CASRARSGEFYEQYF	TGTGCCAGCAGGGCCCGTTCGGGTGAATTTTACGAGCAGTACTTC
14	-	TRBV7-7	TRBJ1-3	-	CASSATPSGNTIYF	TGTGCCAGCTCCGCAACACCCTCTGGAAACACCATATATTTT
14	-	TRBV30	TRBJ2-3	-	CAWSVSPSTDTQYF	TGTGCCTGGAGTGTGAGCCCCAGCACAGATACGCAGTATTTT
14	-	TRBV29-1	TRBJ1-4	-	CSVELFSTNEKLFF	TGCAGCGTTGAATTATTTTCAACTAATGAAAAACTGTTTTTT
11	-	TRBV7-2	TRBJ1-3	-	CASSQERTIYF	TGTGCCAGCAGCCAAGAGCGGACCATATATTTT
11	-	TRBV6-2/TRBV6-3	TRBJ1-1	-	CASSSVGRAFF	TGTGCCAGCAGCTCCGTGGGCAGAGCTTTCTTT
15	-	TRBV2	TRBJ1-2	TRBD1	CASSEEGGQVYGYTF	TGTGCCAGCAGTGAAGAGGGGGGACAGGTCTATGGCTACACCTTC
15	-	TRBV18	TRBJ2-1	-	CASSPASLGGNEQFF	TGTGCCAGCTCACCAGCATCCTTGGGGGGCAATGAGCAGTTCTTC
15	once	TRBV11-3	TRBJ1-1	-	CASSREGGVETEAFF	TGTGCCAGCAGCCGGGAGGGGGGGGTTGAGACTGAAGCTTTCTTT
13	-	TRBV19	TRBJ1-6	-	CASSIGVNSPLHF	TGTGCCAGTAGTATCGGGGTTAATTCACCCCTCCACTTT
15	-	TRBV7-9	TRBJ1-6	-	CASFPPGQDNSPLHF	TGTGCCAGCTTCCCCCCGGGACAAGATAATTCACCCCTCCACTTT
14	-	TRBV7-2	TRBJ1-5	-	CASSPRAGNQPQHF	TGTGCCAGCAGCCCAAGGGCGGGGAATCAGCCCCAGCATTTT
13	once	TRBV18	TRBJ1-1	-	CASSLTGLAEAFF	TGTGCCAGCTCACTTACAGGGCTCGCTGAAGCTTTCTTT
13	once	TRBV27	TRBJ1-1	-	CASRFIQETEAFF	TGTGCCAGCAGGTTTATACAGGAGACTGAAGCTTTCTTT
15	-	TRBV4-1	TRBJ1-4	-	CASSQDRAGREKLFF	TGCGCCAGCAGCCAAGACAGGGCGGGGAGGGAAAAACTGTTTTTT
15	-	TRBV18	TRBJ2-2	-	CASSPASEITGELFF	TGTGCCAGCTCACCAGCTAGCGAAATAACCGGGGAGCTGTTTTTT
12	-	TRBV10-3	TRBJ2-2	-	CAISGSEGGLFF	TGTGCCATCAGTGGTTCGGAGGGAGGGCTGTTTTTT
15	-	TRBV5-6	TRBJ2-3	TRBD2	CASSYKSGGTDTQYF	TGTGCCAGCAGCTACAAAAGCGGGGGCACAGATACGCAGTATTTT
12	-	TRBV18	TRBJ2-7	-	CASSSLGLEQYF	TGTGCCAGCTCATCACTGGGACTCGAGCAGTACTTC
15	few	TRBV5-6	TRBJ2-5	-	CASSFARRGKETQYF	TGTGCCAGCAGCTTCGCGCGGCGGGGCAAGGAGACCCAGTACTTC
15	-	TRBV6-5	TRBJ1-2	-	CASSYSQGGNYGYTF	TGTGCCAGCAGTTACTCACAGGGCGGAAACTATGGCTACACCTTC
15	once	TRBV19	TRBJ2-3	TRBD2	CASSITSVSTDTQYF	TGTGCCAGTAGCATAACTAGCGTAAGCACAGATACGCAGTATTTT
11	-	TRBV24-1	TRBJ2-4	TRBD2	CATEWGGIQYF	TGTGCCACTGAATGGGGGGGCATTCAGTACTTC
15	-	TRBV6-1	TRBJ2-1	-	CASSEGTGFYNEQFF	TGTGCCAGCAGTGAGGGAACAGGGTTTTACAATGAGCAGTTCTTC
17	-	TRBV30	TRBJ1-4	TRBD1	CAWSTGTGFGANEKLFF	TGTGCCTGGAGTACCGGGACAGGGTTTGGAGCTAATGAAAAACTGTTTTTT
16	-	TRBV5-5	TRBJ1-2	-	CASSLEQDTPTYGYTF	TGTGCCAGCAGCTTGGAACAGGATACCCCTACCTATGGCTACACCTTC
14	-	TRBV19	TRBJ2-2	TRBD1	CASSVGQGAGELFF	TGTGCCAGTAGTGTCGGACAGGGGGCCGGGGAGCTGTTTTTT
15	-	TRBV6-4	TRBJ2-3	TRBD1	CASSDPGTGADTQYF	TGTGCCAGCAGTGATCCCGGGACAGGGGCCGATACGCAGTATTTT
13	-	TRBV6-5	TRBJ1-2	TRBD1	CASSYSGGFGYTF	TGTGCCAGCAGTTACTCAGGGGGCTTTGGCTACACCTTC
14	-	TRBV10-1	TRBJ1-2	TRBD1	CASSRDRGYGGYTF	TGCGCCAGCAGCCGGGACAGGGGGTACGGGGGCTACACCTTC
15	few	TRBV2	TRBJ1-1	TRBD1	CASSTLGGWSTEAFF	TGTGCCAGCAGTACCCTAGGGGGCTGGAGCACTGAAGCTTTCTTT
14	-	TRBV9	TRBJ1-2	TRBD1	CASSVTGTGAGYTF	TGTGCCAGCAGCGTAACCGGGACAGGGGCTGGCTACACCTTC
16	-	TRBV7-2	TRBJ2-6	-	CASTTWTASGANVLTF	TGTGCCAGCACCACTTGGACAGCCTCTGGGGCCAACGTCCTGACTTTC
13	-	TRBV27	TRBJ1-1	-	CASSLGAGAEAFF	TGTGCCAGCAGTTTAGGGGCGGGGGCTGAAGCTTTCTTT
14	-	TRBV29-1	TRBJ1-2	-	CSASVPGHIYGYTF	TGCAGTGCATCTGTCCCGGGACACATCTATGGCTACACCTTC
13	-	TRBV7-9	TRBJ1-5	-	CASSPREDQPQHF	TGTGCCAGCAGCCCCAGGGAGGATCAGCCCCAGCATTTT
16	once	TRBV2	TRBJ1-5	TRBD1	CASSERTGGSNQPQHF	TGTGCCAGCAGTGAACGGACAGGGGGCAGCAATCAGCCCCAGCATTTT
14	once	TRBV19	TRBJ2-2	TRBD1	CASRDRHNTGELFF	TGTGCCAGCCGGGACAGACATAACACCGGGGAGCTGTTTTTT
13	-	TRBV30	TRBJ1-5	-	CAWGRERDQPQHF	TGTGCCTGGGGTAGGGAGCGAGATCAGCCCCAGCATTTT
14	-	TRBV6-4	TRBJ1-3	-	CASSDQAPGGTIYF	TGTGCCAGCAGTGATCAAGCCCCGGGTGGCACCATATATTTT
16	-	TRBV5-8	TRBJ2-5	TRBD2	CASSSGGGIRSETQYF	TGTGCCAGCAGCTCCGGCGGGGGTATCAGGTCGGAGACCCAGTACTTC
13	-	TRBV5-6	TRBJ2-5	-	CASRPGVQETQYF	TGTGCCAGCAGACCGGGGGTACAAGAGACCCAGTACTTC
14	-	TRBV28	TRBJ2-7	-	CASSRQTPSRVQYF	TGTGCCAGCAGTCGACAAACCCCTAGCCGAGTTCAGTACTTC
16	-	TRBV9	TRBJ1-6	TRBD1	CASSPRSGTGNSPLHF	TGTGCCAGCAGCCCCAGATCCGGGACAGGGAATTCACCCCTCCACTTT